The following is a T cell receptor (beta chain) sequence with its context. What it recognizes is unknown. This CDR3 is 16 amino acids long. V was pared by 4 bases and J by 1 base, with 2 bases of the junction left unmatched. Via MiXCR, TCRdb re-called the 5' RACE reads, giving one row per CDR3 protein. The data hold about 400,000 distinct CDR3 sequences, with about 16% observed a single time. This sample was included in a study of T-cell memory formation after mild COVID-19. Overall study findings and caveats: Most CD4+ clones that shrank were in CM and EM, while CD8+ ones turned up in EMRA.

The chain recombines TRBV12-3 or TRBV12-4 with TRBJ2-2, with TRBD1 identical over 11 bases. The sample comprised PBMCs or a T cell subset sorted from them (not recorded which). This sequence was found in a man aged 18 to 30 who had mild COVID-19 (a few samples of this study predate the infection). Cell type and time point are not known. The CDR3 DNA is TGTGCCAGCAGTTGGGGACAGGGGGTGAACACCGGGGAGCTGTTTTTT. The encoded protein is CASSWGQGVNTGELFF.